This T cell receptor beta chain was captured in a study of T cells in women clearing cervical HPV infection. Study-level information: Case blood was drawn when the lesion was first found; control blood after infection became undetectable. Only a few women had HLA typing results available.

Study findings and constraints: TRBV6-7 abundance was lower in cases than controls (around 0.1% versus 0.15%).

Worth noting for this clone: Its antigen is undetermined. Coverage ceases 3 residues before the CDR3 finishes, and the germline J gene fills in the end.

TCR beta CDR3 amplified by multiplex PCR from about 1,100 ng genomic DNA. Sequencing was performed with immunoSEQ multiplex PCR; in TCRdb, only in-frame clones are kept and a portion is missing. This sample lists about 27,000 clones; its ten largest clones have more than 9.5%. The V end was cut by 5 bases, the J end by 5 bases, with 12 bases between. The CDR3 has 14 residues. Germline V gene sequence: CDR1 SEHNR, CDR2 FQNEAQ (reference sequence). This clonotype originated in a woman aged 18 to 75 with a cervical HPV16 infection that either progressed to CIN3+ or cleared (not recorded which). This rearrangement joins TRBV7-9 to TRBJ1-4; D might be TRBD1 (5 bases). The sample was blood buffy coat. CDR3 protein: CASSLRAMNEKLFF. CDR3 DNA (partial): TGTGCCAGCAGCCTCAGGGCCATGAATGAAAAA. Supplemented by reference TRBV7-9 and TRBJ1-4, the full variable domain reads DTGVSQNPRHKITKRGQNVTFRCDPISEHNRLYWYRQTLGQGPEFLTYFQNEAQLEKSRLLSDRFSAERPKGSFSTLEIQRTEQGDSAMYLCASSLRAMNEKLFFGSGTQLSVL.